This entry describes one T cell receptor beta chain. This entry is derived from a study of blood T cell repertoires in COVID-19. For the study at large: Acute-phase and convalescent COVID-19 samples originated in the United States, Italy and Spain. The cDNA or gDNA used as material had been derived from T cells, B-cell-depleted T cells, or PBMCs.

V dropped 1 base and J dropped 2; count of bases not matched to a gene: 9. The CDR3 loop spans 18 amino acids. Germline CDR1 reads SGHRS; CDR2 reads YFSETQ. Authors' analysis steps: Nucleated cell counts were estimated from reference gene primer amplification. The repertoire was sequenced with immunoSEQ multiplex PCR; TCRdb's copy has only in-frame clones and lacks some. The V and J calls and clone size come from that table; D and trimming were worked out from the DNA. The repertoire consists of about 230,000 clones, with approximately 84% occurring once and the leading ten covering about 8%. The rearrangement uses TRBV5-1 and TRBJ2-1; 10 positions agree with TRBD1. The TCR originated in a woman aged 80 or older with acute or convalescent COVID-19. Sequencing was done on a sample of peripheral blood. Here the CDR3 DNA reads TGCGCCAGCAGCTTGACCCTAACCGGGACAGGGGCCTACAATGAGCAGTTCTTC. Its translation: CASSLTLTGTGAYNEQFF. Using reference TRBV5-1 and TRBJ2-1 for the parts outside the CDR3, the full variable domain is KAGVTQTPRYLIKTRGQQVTLSCSPISGHRSVSWYQQTPGQGLQFLFEYFSETQRNKGNFPGRFSGRQFSNSRSEMNVSTLELGDSALYLCASSLTLTGTGAYNEQFFGPGTRLTVL.